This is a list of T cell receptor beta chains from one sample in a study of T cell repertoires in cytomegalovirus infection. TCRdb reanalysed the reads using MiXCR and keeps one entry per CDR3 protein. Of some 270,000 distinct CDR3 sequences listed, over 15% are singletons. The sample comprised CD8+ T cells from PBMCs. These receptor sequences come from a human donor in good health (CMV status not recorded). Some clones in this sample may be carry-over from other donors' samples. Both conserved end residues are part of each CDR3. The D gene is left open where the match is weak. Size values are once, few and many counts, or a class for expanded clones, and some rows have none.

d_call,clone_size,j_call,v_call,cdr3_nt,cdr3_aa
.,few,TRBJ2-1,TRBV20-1,TGCAGTGCTAGCCAAGGACAGCTTTACGACAATGAGCAGTTCTTC,CSASQGQLYDNEQFF
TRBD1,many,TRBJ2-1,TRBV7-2,TGTGCCAGCAGCTTATGGGGACAGGGGAGCTCCTACAATGAGCAGTTCTTC,CASSLWGQGSSYNEQFF
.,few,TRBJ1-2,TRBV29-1,TGCAGCGTTTCGGGGGAGGTGAACTATCGGGGCTACACCTTC,CSVSGEVNYRGYTF
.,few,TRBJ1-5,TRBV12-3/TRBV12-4,TGTGCCAGCAGTTTACCAGGGAGCGATCAGCCCCAGCATTTT,CASSLPGSDQPQHF
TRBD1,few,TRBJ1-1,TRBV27,TGTGCCAGCAGTTTAATAGGGGGCCCTGAAGCTTTCTTT,CASSLIGGPEAFF
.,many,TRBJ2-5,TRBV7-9,TGTGCCAGCAGTCAAGAAGGGCTGTCAATACGGGAGACCCAGTACTTC,CASSQEGLSIRETQYF
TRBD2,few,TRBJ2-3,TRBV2,TGTGCCATACTAGCGGCGGGTACAGATACGCAGTATTTT,CAILAAGTDTQYF
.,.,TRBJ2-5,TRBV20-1,TGCAGTGCTAGAGACGTTGAACCAGGGCGGTGGACCCAGTACTTC,CSARDVEPGRWTQYF
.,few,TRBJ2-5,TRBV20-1,TGCAGTGCTAGCCCCAGGGGAGTGCTAAAGACCCAGTACTTC,CSASPRGVLKTQYF
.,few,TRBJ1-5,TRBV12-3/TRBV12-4,TGTGCCAGCAGTTTAGCATACCGGAGCAATCAGCCCCAGCATTTT,CASSLAYRSNQPQHF
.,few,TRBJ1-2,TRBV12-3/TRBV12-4,TGTGCCAGTGAGACAGCCTATGGCTACACCTTC,CASETAYGYTF
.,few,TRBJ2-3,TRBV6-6,TGTGCCAGCAGTTACTCTCCCAAGGCCCCAGATACGCAGTATTTT,CASSYSPKAPDTQYF
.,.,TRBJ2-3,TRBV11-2,TGTGCCAGCAGCTTGGGGACCCTAACCATTGCAGATACGCAGTATTTT,CASSLGTLTIADTQYF
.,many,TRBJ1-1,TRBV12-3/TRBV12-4,TGTGCCAGCAGTTTTCTTAGTCTGCGGGGCGAAGCTTTCTTT,CASSFLSLRGEAFF
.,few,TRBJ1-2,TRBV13,TGTGCCAGCAGCTTACTTTTACAGCCCGACTATGGCTACACCTTC,CASSLLLQPDYGYTF
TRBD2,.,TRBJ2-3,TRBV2,TGTGCCAGCAGTACTAGCGGGGGGGCTTCAGATACGCAGTATTTT,CASSTSGGASDTQYF
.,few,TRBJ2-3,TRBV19,TGTGCCAGTAGTATCGGGACCCCGGCGGATACGCAGTATTTT,CASSIGTPADTQYF
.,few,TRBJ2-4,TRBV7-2,TGTGCCAGCAGCTTAGATGGGTCGACAGGCCTAGTTCAGTACTTC,CASSLDGSTGLVQYF
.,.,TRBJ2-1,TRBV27,TGTGCCAGCAGTTTAAAACCCCTAGGGTACAATGAGCAGTTCTTC,CASSLKPLGYNEQFF
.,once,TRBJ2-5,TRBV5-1,TGCGCCAGCAGCGTCACTGGGGAGGAAGAGACCCAGTACTTC,CASSVTGEEETQYF
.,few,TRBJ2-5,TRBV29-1,TGCAGCGTTGAGCGTGGCCCGGAGACCCAGTACTTC,CSVERGPETQYF
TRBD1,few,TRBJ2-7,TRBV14,TGTGCCAGCAGCCAACCCTCCCAGACAGGGTACGAGCAGTACTTC,CASSQPSQTGYEQYF
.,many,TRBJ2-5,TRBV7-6,TGTGCCAGCAGCTTCTTTGGGGTACAGACAGAGACCCAGTACTTC,CASSFFGVQTETQYF
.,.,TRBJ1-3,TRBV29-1,TGCAGCGTGATTGGATTGGGCAGGGAGCCGTCTGGAAACACCATATATTTT,CSVIGLGREPSGNTIYF
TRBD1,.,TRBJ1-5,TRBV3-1,TGTGCCAGCAGCCAAATGGGACAGACCAATCAGCCCCAGCATTTT,CASSQMGQTNQPQHF
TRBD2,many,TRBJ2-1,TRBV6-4,TGTGCCAGCAGTGAGCGGGGGGGCCACAATGAGCAGTTCTTC,CASSERGGHNEQFF
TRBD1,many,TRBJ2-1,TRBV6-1,TGTGCCAGCAGTCGATACCCGGGACAGTTAAATGAGCAGTTCTTC,CASSRYPGQLNEQFF
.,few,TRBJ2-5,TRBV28,TGTGCCAGCAGTGGGTGGGGCGGTCAAGAGACCCAGTACTTC,CASSGWGGQETQYF
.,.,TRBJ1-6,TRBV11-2,TGTGCCTGCAGGGCCGGTAATTCACCCCTCCACTTT,CACRAGNSPLHF
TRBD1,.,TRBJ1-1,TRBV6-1,TGTGCCAGCAGCCAGACAGGGGTGAAAACTGAAGCTTTCTTT,CASSQTGVKTEAFF
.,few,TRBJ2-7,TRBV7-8,TGTGCCAGCAGCCTAGAATGGGACGGGTCTTACGAGCAGTACTTC,CASSLEWDGSYEQYF
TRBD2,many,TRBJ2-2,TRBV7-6,TGTGCCAGCAGCGAGTGGAGCGGGGGAAACACCGGGGAGCTGTTTTTT,CASSEWSGGNTGELFF